This TCR beta chain was recorded in a study of blood T cell repertoires in COVID-19 (dated by TCRdb to 2020 to 2021). Background on the whole study: Samples from collaborators originated in the United States, Italy and Spain and spanned both the acute and convalescent phases of COVID-19. The material from the prospective study consisted of cDNA or gDNA derived from T cells, B-cell-depleted T cells, or PBMCs. The dataset comprised deeply sampled blood TCRbeta repertoires from subjects exposed to, actively infected with, or recovered from COVID-19. A freely available public database, intended as a resource for researchers studying the immune response to SARS-CoV-2, is where the repertoires were released. Samples were obtained from the ongoing ImmuneRACE study (first 160 participants) and from 1,254 subjects provided by 6 global collaborators. Nearly every sample came with metadata listing a de-identified subject ID, COVID-19 status, age in years and sex. HLA class I and class II types, where available, came from metadata supplied by the sample provider rather than from assay-based typing. What the work shows at the level of the full study, not this receptor alone: The amount of clinical and demographic metadata varied by source and participant and was provided uncurated.

One collaborating source in Seattle enrolled patients during active infection and followed them longitudinally through the course of disease. The collaborating institutions used their own protocols to collect whole blood in K2EDTA tubes. For TCRbeta analysis, collaborators shipped samples in one of three forms: frozen whole blood, isolated PBMCs, or DNA extracted from either of those sample types. TCRbeta CDR3 regions were amplified from genomic DNA using the immunoSEQ Assay, a bias-controlled multiplex PCR. The authors' pipeline ran thus. The number of nucleated cells in each sample was estimated from the amplification of reference gene primers within the assay. To quantify the absolute abundance of each unique TCRbeta CDR3 rearrangement, sequence reads were collapsed and filtered. For each sample, productive Simpson clonality was calculated by taking the square root of Simpson's diversity index across productive rearrangements. In its TCRdb copy, this immuneACCESS table keeps in-frame sequences only and misses some clones. Where compared with another copy, unresolved V genes explain less than half of these, and the others have no known cause. The DNA was the basis for D and trimming; V, J and clone size are from that table. Recorded for this sample are about 170,000 clones; roughly 81% of them occurred a single time. The ten largest clones capture roughly 2.7% of the sample.

On this clone: The antigen it recognizes is unknown. No base quality information exists; no much larger clone differs at one position.

This sequence was found in a woman of 80 years or more with COVID-19, enrolled during active disease. The source material was peripheral blood.

The nucleotide sequence reads TGCGCCAGCAGCTGGCGGGAAGGGCTCAACACTGAAGCTTTCTTT. This sequence encodes CASSWREGLNTEAFF. This chain joins TRBV5-1 to TRBJ1-1; no D gene call is confident. The junction shows trimming of 3 bases on V and 2 bases on J, plus 14 bases between the germline ends. Per the germline V gene, SGHRS is the CDR1 and YFSETQ is the CDR2. Including cysteine and phenylalanine, the CDR3 has 15 amino acids. CDR3 DNA is the only sequence kept; it has 45 bases, read in frame from the first base.